Detailed here is one T cell receptor beta chain. The CDR3 contains 13 residues. Germline assignment: CDR1 MNHEY and CDR2 SVGEGT. The ends were cut back, 6 bases at V and 10 bases at J, with 16 bases in the middle. The authors' processing: Reference gene primer amplification gave nucleated cell count estimates. Clones were read by immunoSEQ multiplex PCR, and TCRdb kept only the in-frame ones, dropping some. The D gene and trimming were derived from the DNA, and the V and J assignments and clone size from that table. Altogether 310,000 or so clones are present, around 90% being singletons, with the ten largest covering roughly 2%. The sample is drawn from a study of blood T cell repertoires in COVID-19. Study summary: Specimens from acute and convalescent COVID-19 originated in the United States, Italy and Spain. T cells, B-cell-depleted T cells, or PBMCs supplied cDNA or gDNA.

The TCR was taken from a woman aged 50 to 60 who had recovered from COVID-19. Source material: peripheral blood. V and J are TRBV6-2 or TRBV6-3 and TRBJ2-1; D is possibly TRBD1 (6 bases). The CDR3 nucleotides read TGTGCCAGCAGCTCCAATCCCGGGACAGAGCAGTTCTTC. Its translation is CASSSNPGTEQFF.